The entry that follows covers one TCR beta chain sequence. Its target is not known. The data stem from a study of cytomegalovirus exposure and HLA in healthy donors. General study results and limits: In a later analysis, TCR beta V- and J-gene trimming showed a link to a missense DCLRE1C variant. It is likely that the observed cluster of highly shared sequence variants was a sequencing artifact. Equally common other TCR beta chains were less clonally expanded than HLA-associated ones, a later analysis found.

The PCR had 60 Vbeta and 13 Jbeta primers. Sequenced by immunoSEQ multiplex PCR; TCRdb stores in-frame clones only, minus some. The table has 130,000 to 150,000 clones, roughly 80% seen once. The V end lost 1 base, the J end lost 2 bases, and 5 bases lay between the germline ends. Germline V gene lookup returns CDR1 SEHNR and CDR2 FQNEAQ (reference sequence). The length of the CDR3 is 13 residues. This receptor was identified in a woman younger than 45 in good health and CMV-seronegative. The J gene is TRBJ2-5, the V gene TRBV7-9; D ambiguous. The sample comprised PBMCs. The CDR3 sequence: CASSLGRQETQYF. In DNA, the CDR3 is TGTGCCAGCAGCTTAGGCAGACAAGAGACCCAGTACTTC.